These T cell receptor beta chains were read from a single sample in a study of blood T cell repertoires in COVID-19. Measured with immunoSEQ multiplex PCR; TCRdb has only the in-frame clones, and not every one. There are 370,000 or so clones in the sample; over 75% occur only once, and 1% to 1.5% lies in the top ten. Input material: PBMCs or T cells enriched from blood (not recorded which). The receptor source for this set is a man aged 25 to 45 who had recovered from COVID-19. CDR3s include the opening cysteine and the closing phenylalanine or tryptophan. D genes are given only for firm matches. Part of the rows lack a size; the others show once, few, many or a class for expanded clones.

v_call: TRBV6-5; j_call: TRBJ1-1; d_call: NA; clone_size: NA; cdr3_nt: TGTGCCAGCAGTTACTATCAGGGTGAAGCTTTCTTT; cdr3_aa: CASSYYQGEAFF
v_call: TRBV18; j_call: TRBJ2-5; d_call: NA; clone_size: NA; cdr3_nt: TGTGCCAGCTCACCCCGCCAACCGGCGGGCCAAGAGACCCAGTACTTC; cdr3_aa: CASSPRQPAGQETQYF
v_call: TRBV5-1; j_call: TRBJ2-3; d_call: TRBD1; clone_size: NA; cdr3_nt: TGCGCCAGCAGCTTGACGCAGGGGGCAGATACGCAGTATTTT; cdr3_aa: CASSLTQGADTQYF
v_call: TRBV5-4; j_call: TRBJ1-2; d_call: NA; clone_size: once; cdr3_nt: TGTGCCATCTGGAGGCTTGGAGGCTACACCTTC; cdr3_aa: CAIWRLGGYTF
v_call: TRBV6-5; j_call: TRBJ1-5; d_call: TRBD1; clone_size: NA; cdr3_nt: TGTGCCAGCAGGAGAACAGGGGGCGGCAATCAGCCCCAGCATTTT; cdr3_aa: CASRRTGGGNQPQHF
v_call: TRBV29-1; j_call: TRBJ2-1; d_call: NA; clone_size: NA; cdr3_nt: TGCAGCGCGATACGGCTAGCCTACAATGAGCAGTTCTTC; cdr3_aa: CSAIRLAYNEQFF
v_call: TRBV27; j_call: TRBJ2-7; d_call: TRBD1; clone_size: NA; cdr3_nt: TGTGCCAGCAGTTTAAAGGGGACAGGTCTTATTTACGAGCAGTACTTC; cdr3_aa: CASSLKGTGLIYEQYF
v_call: TRBV20-1; j_call: TRBJ1-2; d_call: TRBD1; clone_size: NA; cdr3_nt: TGCAGTGCTAGTTTAGGGACAGGGGAATATGGCTACACCTTC; cdr3_aa: CSASLGTGEYGYTF
v_call: TRBV10-3; j_call: TRBJ2-5; d_call: TRBD1; clone_size: NA; cdr3_nt: TGTGCCATCAGTGAACAGGGGGCTATGGAGACCCAGTACTTC; cdr3_aa: CAISEQGAMETQYF
v_call: TRBV9; j_call: TRBJ1-2; d_call: TRBD1; clone_size: few; cdr3_nt: TGTGCCAGCAGCATGGGACAGCTCCCTGCTTATGGCTACACCTTC; cdr3_aa: CASSMGQLPAYGYTF
v_call: TRBV18; j_call: TRBJ1-1; d_call: NA; clone_size: NA; cdr3_nt: TGTGCCAGCTCCCGATTGCAGGGACTTGAAGCTTTCTTT; cdr3_aa: CASSRLQGLEAFF
v_call: TRBV7-6; j_call: TRBJ2-7; d_call: NA; clone_size: NA; cdr3_nt: TGTGCCAGCAGCTTAGCAACAGGGCGGGTCCACGAGCAGTACTTC; cdr3_aa: CASSLATGRVHEQYF
v_call: TRBV7-9; j_call: TRBJ2-5; d_call: NA; clone_size: few; cdr3_nt: TGTGCCAGCAGCTTAGCTGAGATAAAAGAGACCCAGTACTTC; cdr3_aa: CASSLAEIKETQYF
v_call: TRBV7-9; j_call: TRBJ2-3; d_call: TRBD2; clone_size: NA; cdr3_nt: TGTGCCAGCAGCTTGACGGGTAGCGGGGGATTTCAGGGGACGCAGTATTTT; cdr3_aa: CASSLTGSGGFQGTQYF
v_call: TRBV4-1; j_call: TRBJ1-2; d_call: NA; clone_size: NA; cdr3_nt: TGCGCCAGCAGCCCCGAACAATCGGGGACAACCTACAGAGGCTATGGCTACACCTTC; cdr3_aa: CASSPEQSGTTYRGYGYTF
v_call: TRBV12-5; j_call: TRBJ1-5; d_call: NA; clone_size: few; cdr3_nt: TGTGCTAGTGGTTTGGACCTCGGGAGCAATCAGCCCCAGCATTTT; cdr3_aa: CASGLDLGSNQPQHF
v_call: TRBV24-1; j_call: TRBJ2-3; d_call: NA; clone_size: once; cdr3_nt: TGTGCCACCAGTGACTTCACAGATACGCAGTATTTT; cdr3_aa: CATSDFTDTQYF
v_call: TRBV3-1/TRBV3-2; j_call: TRBJ2-1; d_call: TRBD2; clone_size: NA; cdr3_nt: TGTGCCAGCAGGAGACTAGCGGGGAATGAGCAGTTCTTC; cdr3_aa: CASRRLAGNEQFF
v_call: TRBV7-3; j_call: TRBJ1-1; d_call: NA; clone_size: NA; cdr3_nt: TGTGCCAGCAGCTTAACGACTCTTGGTGAAGCTTTCTTT; cdr3_aa: CASSLTTLGEAFF
v_call: TRBV12-3/TRBV12-4; j_call: TRBJ1-2; d_call: NA; clone_size: once; cdr3_nt: TGTGCCAGCAGCTCAGGGAATGGCTACACCTTC; cdr3_aa: CASSSGNGYTF
v_call: TRBV7-8; j_call: TRBJ2-3; d_call: TRBD2; clone_size: few; cdr3_nt: TGTGCCAGCAGCCGGGGACTAGTTGGCACAGATACGCAGTATTTT; cdr3_aa: CASSRGLVGTDTQYF
v_call: TRBV30; j_call: TRBJ1-1; d_call: NA; clone_size: NA; cdr3_nt: TGTGCCTGGAAGGGGGGGGACACTGAAGCTTTCTTT; cdr3_aa: CAWKGGDTEAFF
v_call: TRBV7-9; j_call: TRBJ2-1; d_call: NA; clone_size: NA; cdr3_nt: TGTGCCAGCAGCCCGGGGGACAGTGATGAGCAGTTCTTC; cdr3_aa: CASSPGDSDEQFF
v_call: TRBV2; j_call: TRBJ1-6; d_call: NA; clone_size: NA; cdr3_nt: TGTGCCAGCAGTGCCTTTCAAGCCACGAGTTTCGATTCACCCCTCCACTTT; cdr3_aa: CASSAFQATSFDSPLHF
v_call: TRBV9; j_call: TRBJ2-1; d_call: NA; clone_size: NA; cdr3_nt: TGTGCCAGCAGCTTTCCAGTAGGGGGAAATGAGCAGTTCTTC; cdr3_aa: CASSFPVGGNEQFF
v_call: TRBV4-2; j_call: TRBJ2-1; d_call: TRBD2; clone_size: NA; cdr3_nt: TGTGCCAGCAGCCAGTCTAGCGGGGTCCACAATGAGCAGTTCTTC; cdr3_aa: CASSQSSGVHNEQFF
v_call: TRBV3-1/TRBV3-2; j_call: TRBJ1-5; d_call: NA; clone_size: once; cdr3_nt: TGTGCCAGCAGCCAAGAGAGCGGCAATCAGCCCCAGCATTTT; cdr3_aa: CASSQESGNQPQHF
v_call: TRBV11-2; j_call: TRBJ2-2; d_call: TRBD2; clone_size: NA; cdr3_nt: TGTGCCAGCAGCCCACTGGGACTAGCCAACACCGGGGAGCTGTTTTTT; cdr3_aa: CASSPLGLANTGELFF
v_call: TRBV9; j_call: TRBJ1-4; d_call: TRBD1; clone_size: once; cdr3_nt: TGTGCCAGCAGCGTAGGACAGGGGGGTGAAAAACTGTTTTTT; cdr3_aa: CASSVGQGGEKLFF
v_call: TRBV5-4; j_call: TRBJ2-1; d_call: TRBD2; clone_size: NA; cdr3_nt: TGTGCCAGCAGCTTGGCTAGCGGGGGGGTTTCCTACAATGAGCAGTTCTTC; cdr3_aa: CASSLASGGVSYNEQFF
v_call: TRBV13; j_call: TRBJ2-7; d_call: NA; clone_size: NA; cdr3_nt: TGTGCCAGCAGCTTAGATCCGTTAACAGACCCCGACTACGAGCAGTACTTC; cdr3_aa: CASSLDPLTDPDYEQYF
v_call: TRBV30; j_call: TRBJ1-4; d_call: NA; clone_size: NA; cdr3_nt: TGTGCCTGGAGTACTAGGGGGGGAAATGAAAAACTGTTTTTT; cdr3_aa: CAWSTRGGNEKLFF
v_call: TRBV6-5; j_call: TRBJ1-3; d_call: NA; clone_size: NA; cdr3_nt: TGTGCCAGCAGTCTACAGGGCTCTGGAAACACCATATATTTT; cdr3_aa: CASSLQGSGNTIYF
v_call: TRBV11-2; j_call: TRBJ2-7; d_call: NA; clone_size: NA; cdr3_nt: TGTGCCAGCAGCTTAGGGACAGTAAACTACGAGCAGTACTTC; cdr3_aa: CASSLGTVNYEQYF
v_call: TRBV6-1; j_call: TRBJ2-7; d_call: NA; clone_size: NA; cdr3_nt: TGTGCCAGCAGTGACACCGAGACCTACGAGCAGTACTTC; cdr3_aa: CASSDTETYEQYF
v_call: TRBV28; j_call: TRBJ1-3; d_call: TRBD1; clone_size: NA; cdr3_nt: TGTGCCAGCAGGCAGGGGGCAGGTGGAAACACCATATATTTT; cdr3_aa: CASRQGAGGNTIYF
v_call: TRBV4-1; j_call: TRBJ2-7; d_call: TRBD2; clone_size: NA; cdr3_nt: TGCGCCAGCAGCCAAGAAGCGGGGTTGGGCTTATACGAGCAGTACTTC; cdr3_aa: CASSQEAGLGLYEQYF
v_call: TRBV6-1; j_call: TRBJ1-5; d_call: NA; clone_size: NA; cdr3_nt: TGTGCCAGCAGTGAGCAGTGGAGGGGCCTTAGCAATCAGCCCCAGCATTTT; cdr3_aa: CASSEQWRGLSNQPQHF
v_call: TRBV18; j_call: TRBJ1-1; d_call: NA; clone_size: NA; cdr3_nt: TGTGCCAGCTCAGGGGAGCGAGACGCTTTCTTT; cdr3_aa: CASSGERDAFF
v_call: TRBV5-1; j_call: TRBJ2-1; d_call: TRBD1; clone_size: NA; cdr3_nt: TGCGCCAGCAGCCCCGCGGGACAGGAATTCTACAATGAGCAGTTCTTC; cdr3_aa: CASSPAGQEFYNEQFF
v_call: TRBV28; j_call: TRBJ1-3; d_call: NA; clone_size: few; cdr3_nt: TGTGCCAGCAGTTCCCAAGGGGCACCTGGAAACACCATATATTTT; cdr3_aa: CASSSQGAPGNTIYF
v_call: TRBV12-3/TRBV12-4; j_call: TRBJ1-1; d_call: NA; clone_size: NA; cdr3_nt: TGTGCCATACAGGAACTGAACACTGAAGCTTTCTTT; cdr3_aa: CAIQELNTEAFF
v_call: TRBV7-6; j_call: TRBJ1-2; d_call: NA; clone_size: NA; cdr3_nt: TGTGCCAGCAGCTCCCGCCTAAACAGGACGGCCTCTAACTATGGCTACACCTTC; cdr3_aa: CASSSRLNRTASNYGYTF
v_call: TRBV18; j_call: TRBJ1-2; d_call: NA; clone_size: NA; cdr3_nt: TGTGCCAGCTCACCTTCACAGGAGGGTGGCTACACCTTC; cdr3_aa: CASSPSQEGGYTF
v_call: TRBV7-9; j_call: TRBJ1-5; d_call: NA; clone_size: NA; cdr3_nt: TGTGCCAGCAGCTTTGGCGCGGCTGGGAGCAATCAGCCCCAGCATTTT; cdr3_aa: CASSFGAAGSNQPQHF
v_call: TRBV4-2; j_call: TRBJ1-1; d_call: NA; clone_size: NA; cdr3_nt: TGTGCCAGCAGCCAAGGGCAATCGAAGAACACTGAAGCTTTCTTT; cdr3_aa: CASSQGQSKNTEAFF